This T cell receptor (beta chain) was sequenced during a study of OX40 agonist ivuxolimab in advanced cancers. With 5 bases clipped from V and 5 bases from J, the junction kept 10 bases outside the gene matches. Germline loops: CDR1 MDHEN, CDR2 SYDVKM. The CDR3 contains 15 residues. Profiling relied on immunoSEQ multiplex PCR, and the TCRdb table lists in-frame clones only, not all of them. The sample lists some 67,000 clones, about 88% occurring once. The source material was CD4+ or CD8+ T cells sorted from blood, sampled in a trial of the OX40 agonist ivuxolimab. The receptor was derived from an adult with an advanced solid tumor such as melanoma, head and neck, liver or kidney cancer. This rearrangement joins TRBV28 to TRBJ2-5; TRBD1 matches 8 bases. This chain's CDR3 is CASSPGDRLGETQYF. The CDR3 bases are TGTGCCAGCAGTCCAGGGGACAGGCTGGGGGAGACCCAGTACTTC.